This passage covers 32 T cell receptor beta chains from one sample sequenced in a study of T cells in localized non-small cell lung cancer. Generated by immunoSEQ multiplex PCR, the TCRdb table keeps only in-frame clones and is missing some. Of 1,500 to 2,000 clones in the sample, roughly 19% are singletons; the top ten hold about 22%. The source material was normal lung tissue next to the tumor, sampled before any cancer treatment. The receptor set was obtained from a woman aged 35 to 70 with stage I lung adenocarcinoma.

This clone came up a few times. J is TRBJ1-4 and V is TRBV5-1; tentatively, D is TRBD1 (6 bases). Germline-derived CDR1 and CDR2 are SGHRS and YFSETQ. Trimming removed 0 bases at V and 8 bases at J, with 14 bases between. CDR3 size: 15 residues. CDR3 nucleotides: TGCGCCAGCAGCTTGGAACAGGGAGGGCGGGAAAAACTGTTTTTT. Translation gives CASSLEQGGREKLFF. Complete variable domain (other parts from reference TRBV5-1 and TRBJ1-4): KAGVTQTPRYLIKTRGQQVTLSCSPISGHRSVSWYQQTPGQGLQFLFEYFSETQRNKGNFPGRFSGRQFSNSRSEMNVSTLELGDSALYLCASSLEQGGREKLFFGSGTQLSVL.

By its share, this clone is medium-sized. V is TRBV6-8 and J is TRBJ2-7; D might be TRBD1 (6 bases). Germline V CDR1 and CDR2: MNHGY, SAAAGT. CDR3 size: 13 residues. Trimming left V 7 bases short and J 7 bases short, with 17 bases between. Here the CDR3 DNA reads TGTGCCAGCACTCGACCTCAGGGGCGAGAGCAGTACTTC. As protein: CASTRPQGREQYF.

This clone was picked up a small number of times. The chain combines TRBV7-2 with TRBJ2-2, with D unresolved. Trimming took off 5 bases at V and 5 bases at J, with 9 bases between the two ends. CDR1 and CDR2 from the germline V gene are SGHTA and FQGNSA. CDR3 size: 13 residues. The CDR3 DNA sequence: TGTGCCAGCAGCCCCATAAGGACCGGGGAGCTGTTTTTT. It codes for CASSPIRTGELFF.

By share of the sample, this clone is large. The chain links TRBV12-2 to TRBJ2-1. TRBV12-2 is tagged as a pseudogene. The CDR3 runs 16 residues. CDR3 residues: CAIRARGVGSYNEQFF. The CDR3, as DNA: TGTGCCATACGAGCAAGGGGGGTCGGCTCCTACAATGAGCAGTTCTTC.

The rearrangement links TRBV11-3 to TRBJ1-1; D is perhaps TRBD1 (5 bases). This CDR3 has 17 residues. With 2 bases removed from V and 0 bases from J, the gap between germline ends came to 16 bases. The germline V gene has CDR1 SGHNT and CDR2 YENEEA. The CDR3 sequence: CASSLFGGAGMNTEAFF. The CDR3 DNA is TGTGCCAGCAGCTTATTTGGAGGGGCCGGCATGAACACTGAAGCTTTCTTT. The full variable domain, with the rest looked up from reference TRBV11-3 and TRBJ1-1, is EAGVVQSPRYKIIEKKQPVAFWCNPISGHNTLYWYLQNLGQGPELLIRYENEEAVDDSQLPKDRFSAERLKGVDSTLKIQPAELGDSAVYLCASSLFGGAGMNTEAFFGQGTRLTVV.

The chain couples TRBV11-3 to TRBJ2-7; possibly TRBD2 for D (5 bases). The germline gives CDR1 SGHNT, CDR2 YENEEA. The CDR3 covers 15 residues. Trimming took off 6 bases at V and 0 bases at J, with 15 bases between the two ends. CDR3 sequence (DNA): TGTGCCAGCAGTCTAATCCCGGGGAGCTCCTACGAGCAGTACTTC. This encodes CASSLIPGSSYEQYF.

This clone was picked up a small number of times. The chain employs TRBV10-3 and TRBJ1-2, with TRBD1 matching 11 bases. The germline gives CDR1 ENHRY, CDR2 SYGVKD. V dropped 2 bases and J dropped 3; count of bases not matched to a gene: 5. The length of the CDR3 is 16 residues. CDR3 coding DNA: TGTGCCATCAGTGAGCGCGGGACAGGGGGGGACTATGGCTACACCTTC. It encodes CAISERGTGGDYGYTF.

The V gene is TRBV16, the J gene TRBJ1-2; possibly TRBD1 for D (5 bases). CDR1 and CDR2 (germline): KGHSY, FQNENV. This CDR3 spans 14 amino acids. V lost 0 bases and J lost 7, with 12 bases in between. The CDR3 DNA reads TGTGCCAGCAGCCAATCCATCAGGGCGGGTGGCTACACCTTC. This sequence encodes CASSQSIRAGGYTF.

The chain has TRBV6-8 and TRBJ1-4; D is perhaps TRBD1 (5 bases). The germline gives CDR1 MNHGY, CDR2 SAAAGT. V lost 1 base and J 11 bases, leaving 17 bases between the germline ends. CDR3 length: 15 residues. This CDR3 is CASSYLDNRPGKLFF. The DNA of the CDR3 is TGTGCCAGCAGTTACTTGGACAACCGGCCGGGGAAACTGTTTTTT.

The V and J genes are TRBV15 and TRBJ2-1; 7 positions match TRBD1. The CDR3 runs to 18 residues. Looked up from germline, CDR1 is LNHNV and CDR2 is YYDKDF (reference sequence). The ends lost 3 bases at V and 2 bases at J; junction bases unmatched: 13. The CDR3 here is CATSSSSGKQGTYNEQFF. The DNA of the CDR3 is TGTGCCACCAGCAGTTCCTCAGGCAAACAGGGGACCTACAATGAGCAGTTCTTC.

The chain links TRBV28 to TRBJ2-7; possibly TRBD1 for D (6 bases). The CDR3 spans 15 residues. Trimming took off 6 bases at V and 0 bases at J, with 15 bases between the two ends. From germline, CDR1 is MDHEN and CDR2 SYDVKM. CDR3 residues: CASRTDRTSSYEQYF. CDR3 in DNA: TGTGCCAGCAGAACAGACAGGACCTCCTCCTACGAGCAGTACTTC.

The genes are TRBV25-1 and TRBJ1-6, with 9 positions matching TRBD1. The germline V gene has CDR1 MGHDK and CDR2 SYGVNS. The junction had 5 bases not matched to a gene; V was cut back by 6 bases and J by 8 bases. This CDR3 is built from 14 residues. This chain's CDR3 is CASRLGTGHSPLHF. CDR3 in DNA: TGTGCCAGCAGACTCGGGACAGGGCATTCACCCCTCCACTTT.

The V gene is TRBV9, the J gene TRBJ1-2; 8 bases map to TRBD1. The CDR3 spans 15 residues. V lost 0 bases, J lost 4 bases, and 5 bases stayed unmatched. Germline CDR1 and CDR2: SGDLS and YYNGEE. The CDR3 region has the DNA TGTGCCAGCAGCGTAGAAGCAGGGGGCCTCTATGGCTACACCTTC. This translates into CASSVEAGGLYGYTF.

This clone has only a few counts. The gene calls are TRBV4-1 and TRBJ2-7; TRBD2 might be the D (5 bases). With 1 base removed from V and 4 bases from J, the gap between germline ends came to 11 bases. CDR1 is MGHRA, CDR2 YSYEKL, per germline. This CDR3 spans 14 amino acids. The CDR3 sequence: CASSQASGKYEQYF. CDR3 DNA: TGCGCCAGCAGCCAAGCAAGCGGAAAATACGAGCAGTACTTC.

V gene TRBV18 combines with J gene TRBJ1-5; tentatively, D is TRBD1 (5 bases). The CDR3 spans 14 residues. The V gene's germline CDR1 is KGHSH and CDR2 LQKENI. The germline V and J ends were trimmed by 4 bases and 1 base, with 8 bases remaining between them. CDR3 in DNA: TGTGCCAGCTCACAGACAGTGAGCAATCAGCCCCAGCATTTT. It is translated as CASSQTVSNQPQHF.

This clone was detected only a few times. The CDR3 spells CASHDSRSGNTIYF. CDR3 nucleotides: TGTGCCAGCCATGACAGCCGCTCTGGAAACACCATATATTTT. The V and J genes are TRBV11-3 and TRBJ1-3; a possible D gene is TRBD1 (5 bases). Germline-derived CDR1 and CDR2 are SGHNT and YENEEA. The CDR3 contains 14 residues. Trimming stripped 8 bases from V and 0 bases from J, with 11 bases between.

The chain carries TRBV11-3 and TRBJ1-3, with 11 bases that match TRBD1. V was pared by 4 bases and J by 3 bases, with 5 bases of the junction left unmatched. Looked up from germline, CDR1 is SGHNT and CDR2 is YENEEA. The CDR3 consists of 16 residues. CDR3: CASSSDRGLSGNTIYF. In nucleotides, the CDR3 is TGTGCCAGCAGCTCGGACAGGGGGCTCAGTGGAAACACCATATATTTT.

The chain carries TRBV5-1 and TRBJ1-3; D remains ambiguous. The length of the CDR3 is 16 residues. Trimming took off 4 bases at V and 0 bases at J, with 14 bases between the two ends. Germline assignment: CDR1 SGHRS and CDR2 YFSETQ. The CDR3 DNA reads TGCGCCAGCAGCCCCTACGGACCGAGCTCTGGAAACACCATATATTTT. Translation: CASSPYGPSSGNTIYF.

V and J are TRBV5-1 and TRBJ1-1; perhaps TRBD1 as D (5 bases). The CDR3 runs 14 residues. The ends were cut back, 4 bases at V and 4 bases at J, with 14 bases in the middle. Germline assignment: CDR1 SGHRS and CDR2 YFSETQ. CDR3 sequence: CASSEPGSGTEAFF. CDR3 bases: TGCGCCAGCAGCGAACCAGGGTCCGGCACTGAAGCTTTCTTT. The full variable domain, rest sourced from reference TRBV5-1 and TRBJ1-1, is KAGVTQTPRYLIKTRGQQVTLSCSPISGHRSVSWYQQTPGQGLQFLFEYFSETQRNKGNFPGRFSGRQFSNSRSEMNVSTLELGDSALYLCASSEPGSGTEAFFGQGTRLTVV.

The chain couples TRBV14 to TRBJ2-2, with D possibly being TRBD1 (6 bases). The CDR3 loop spans 12 amino acids. V was cut by 7 bases and J by 8 bases, with 11 bases left in between. Germline CDR1 and CDR2: SGHDN and FVKESK. CDR3 amino acids: CASNNRVGELFF. The CDR3 DNA follows: TGTGCCAGCAATAACAGGGTTGGGGAGCTGTTTTTT.

This clone was recorded a few times. This chain links TRBV29-1 with TRBJ1-1; D unresolved. Germline values: CDR1 SQVTM, CDR2 ANQGSEA. The V and J ends lost 6 bases and 0 bases respectively, with 11 bases between them. The CDR3 contains 13 residues. CDR3 region: CSVGGRMNTEAFF. The DNA for the CDR3 is TGCAGCGTCGGAGGAAGGATGAACACTGAAGCTTTCTTT.

By proportion, this clone is medium-sized. This chain links TRBV9 with TRBJ2-7, with 7 bases fitting TRBD1. Germline V gene sequence: CDR1 SGDLS, CDR2 YYNGEE. The V gene end was trimmed by 5 bases and the J gene end by 5 bases; junction bases not matched to a gene: 7. The CDR3 spans 13 residues. In nucleotides, the CDR3 is TGTGCCAGCAGTGACAGGGAAACCCACGAGCAGTACTTC. It is translated as CASSDRETHEQYF.

By sample fraction, this clone is medium-sized (0.01 to 0.1%). This sample includes further DNA sequences coding for the same CDR3. V usage is TRBV11-3 and J usage is TRBJ2-6, with D possibly matching TRBD1 (6 bases). The CDR3 length is 15 residues. The germline V gene encodes CDR1 SGHNT and CDR2 YENEEA. The V gene lost 3 bases and the J gene lost 4 bases, with 10 bases spanning the gap. The CDR3 sequence is CASSLQGSGANVLTF. DNA of the CDR3: TGTGCCAGCAGCTTGCAGGGGTCAGGGGCCAACGTCCTGACTTTC.

This clone has just a few counts. The rearrangement uses TRBV9 and TRBJ2-3; TRBD2 agrees at 9 bases. V was pared by 0 bases and J by 4 bases, with 6 bases of the junction left unmatched. CDR3 size: 16 residues. Germline lookup yields CDR1 SGDLS and CDR2 YYNGEE. The CDR3 DNA reads TGTGCCAGCAGCGTAGACAGCGGGGGGTTCTCAGATACGCAGTATTTT. It yields the protein CASSVDSGGFSDTQYF.

Only a few counts were recorded for this clone. This chain uses TRBV6-9 with TRBJ2-2, with D possibly being TRBD1 (5 bases). Germline V gene data show CDR1 as MNHGY and CDR2 as SVAAGI. CDR3 length: 16 residues. V was trimmed by 7 bases and J by 3 bases, leaving 18 bases between them. CDR3 amino acids: CASNGAMGRDTGELFF. The CDR3 DNA reads TGTGCCAGCAATGGGGCGATGGGTCGAGACACCGGGGAGCTGTTTTTT.

The table lists this clone with a count of one. This chain links TRBV5-1 with TRBJ1-2; 8 bases are a match to TRBD1. Trimming cost V 5 bases and J 8 bases; bases outside gene matches: 14. There are 15 residues in the CDR3. Germline loops: CDR1 SGHRS, CDR2 YFSETQ. The CDR3: CASRPSLDRAYGYTF. The CDR3 DNA sequence: TGCGCCAGCAGACCCTCGCTGGACAGGGCTTACGGCTACACCTTC.

This clone is medium-sized (0.01 to 0.1%) within its sample. The DNA of the CDR3 is TGTGCCACCAGCGGGGACACGGGGACCGGGGAGCTGTTTTTT. Translating it yields CATSGDTGTGELFF. The chain is built from TRBV15 and TRBJ2-2, with D perhaps matching TRBD1 (6 bases). This CDR3 spans 14 amino acids. The germline CDR1 and CDR2 sequences are LNHNV and YYDKDF (reference sequence). Trimming took off 5 bases at V and 5 bases at J, with 12 bases between the two ends.

This clone was counted between two and nine times. This chain uses TRBV7-5 with TRBJ1-6; the tabulated D call, TRBD1, remains unverified against the DNA. TRBV7-5 is labeled a pseudogene. The CDR3 is made up of 15 amino acids. The CDR3 region is CASSLTGTANSPLHF. CDR3 nucleotide sequence: TGTGCCAGCAGCTTAACAGGGACAGCAAATTCACCCCTCCACTTT.

This clone occurred a few times. The V gene is TRBV30, the J gene TRBJ1-5; D is possibly TRBD1 (5 bases). Trimming pared 5 bases from V and 6 bases from J, leaving 20 bases between. The germline gives CDR1 GTSNPN, CDR2 SVGIG (reference sequence). The CDR3 has 15 amino acids. CDR3 amino acids: CAWQPNGGEIQPQHF. The CDR3 nucleotides read TGTGCCTGGCAACCTAACGGGGGGGAGATTCAGCCCCAGCATTTT.

The V and J genes are TRBV27 and TRBJ2-1, with 7 bases identical to TRBD1. V gave up 2 bases and J gave up 0 bases; unmatched junction bases: 16. Germline-derived CDR1 and CDR2 are MNHEY and SMNVEV (reference sequence). This CDR3 region has 20 residues. The CDR3 region is CASSLRSWQPQGVSYNEQFF. In nucleotides, the CDR3 is TGTGCCAGCAGTTTAAGGTCGTGGCAGCCCCAGGGGGTCTCCTACAATGAGCAGTTCTTC.

This clone has more than one count but fewer than ten. This chain uses TRBV1 with TRBJ2-1; the table assigns TRBD2, which was not confirmed against the DNA. TRBV1 is a known pseudogene. The CDR3 loop spans 15 amino acids. The CDR3 sequence: CASSLGSGGRDEQFF. DNA for the CDR3: TGCGCCAGCAGCCTCGGGAGCGGGGGTCGGGATGAGCAGTTCTTC.

This clone was counted once. The rearrangement links TRBV18 to TRBJ2-7; D remains ambiguous. CDR1 is KGHSH and CDR2 is LQKENI in the germline V gene. Trimming removed 3 bases from V and 0 bases from J, with 9 bases in between. CDR3 length equals 14 residues. The CDR3 region has the DNA TGTGCCAGCTCACCCAGTTATAGCTCCTACGAGCAGTACTTC. Residues: CASSPSYSSYEQYF. The variable domain in full, with the rest retrieved from reference TRBV18 and TRBJ2-7, is NAGVMQNPRHLVRRRGQEARLRCSPMKGHSHVYWYRQLPEEGLKFMVYLQKENIIDESGMPKERFSAEFPKEGPSILRIQQVVRGDSAAYFCASSPSYSSYEQYFGPGTRLTVT.